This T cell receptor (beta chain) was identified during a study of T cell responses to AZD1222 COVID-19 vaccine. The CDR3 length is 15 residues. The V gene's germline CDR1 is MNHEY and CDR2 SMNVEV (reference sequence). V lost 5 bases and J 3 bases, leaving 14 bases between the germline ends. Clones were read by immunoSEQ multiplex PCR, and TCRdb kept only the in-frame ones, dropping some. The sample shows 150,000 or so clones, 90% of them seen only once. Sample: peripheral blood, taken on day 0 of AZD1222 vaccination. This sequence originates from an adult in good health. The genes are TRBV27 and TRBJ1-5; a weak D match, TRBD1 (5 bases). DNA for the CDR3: TGTGCCAGCAGTAGGGGTCCGACTCACAATCAGCCCCAGCATTTT. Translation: CASSRGPTHNQPQHF.